These 16 T cell receptor beta chains came from one sample sequenced in a study of Graves' ophthalmopathy and Graves' hyperthyroidism. For repertoire sequencing, the TCR beta CDR3 regions were amplified from RNA transcripts. RT-PCR was first run with HTBI primers, then multiplex PCR in a second round. TCRdb fed the multiplex PCR reads into MiXCR, producing one record per CDR3 protein. This sample has approximately 500,000 distinct CDR3 sequences, with approximately 15% found just once. The specimen was blood. The origin of the receptors is a woman under 40 with Graves' ophthalmopathy.

This clonotype was seen ten or more times. CDR3 amino acids: CASSHPGRSETQYF. The CDR3 DNA reads as TGTGCCAGCAGTCACCCCGGGAGATCGGAGACCCAGTACTTC. The chain links TRBV6-2 or TRBV6-3 to TRBJ2-5, with D perhaps TRBD2 (6 bases). Germline-derived CDR1 and CDR2 are MNHEY and SVGEGT. Trimming left V 5 bases short and J 5 bases short, with 15 bases between. The CDR3 consists of 14 residues.

This clonotype was picked up many times. The V gene is TRBV28, the J gene TRBJ2-7, with a possible D match to TRBD2 (5 bases). The CDR3 extends over 13 amino acids. The ends were cut back, 2 bases at V and 8 bases at J, with 13 bases in the middle. The germline V gene encodes CDR1 MDHEN and CDR2 SYDVKM. This CDR3 reads CASSLVTASQQYF. As DNA, the CDR3 is TGTGCCAGCAGTTTAGTGACCGCTAGCCAGCAGTACTTC.

The J gene is TRBJ1-3, the V gene TRBV18; D is undetermined. The CDR3 length is 16 residues. Germline-derived CDR1 and CDR2 are KGHSH and LQKENI. The V gene lost 0 bases and the J gene lost 4 bases, with 13 bases spanning the gap. The CDR3 nucleotides are TGTGCCAGCTCACCACCTGGGCTGGGATCGGGAAACACCATATATTTT. Protein product: CASSPPGLGSGNTIYF.

This clonotype was picked up many times. This chain joins TRBV6-1 and TRBJ1-5; maybe TRBD1 (5 bases). Trimming cost V 3 bases and J 6 bases, with 15 bases left between them. Germline loops: CDR1 MNHNS, CDR2 SASEGT. CDR3 length: 15 residues. The CDR3 DNA sequence: TGTGCCAGCAGTGATATGATGCCCGGGGGTCAGCCCCAGCATTTT. This encodes CASSDMMPGGQPQHF.

Many counts were recorded for this clonotype. The chain is built from TRBV20-1 and TRBJ1-1, with D possibly matching TRBD1 (6 bases). Germline CDR1 reads DFQATT; CDR2 reads SNEGSKA (reference sequence). The V end lost 5 bases, the J end lost 4 bases, and 17 bases lay between the germline ends. The CDR3 contains 14 residues. Written as DNA, the CDR3 is TGCAGTGCTTTTCGGGACAAGGGCCGCACTGAAGCTTTCTTT. This encodes CSAFRDKGRTEAFF.

This clonotype was found many times. The V gene is TRBV28, the J gene TRBJ2-2; 12 positions agree with TRBD1. After removal of 4 bases from V and 4 bases from J, the junction contained 7 bases not matched to a gene. The CDR3 runs 17 residues. Germline V gene lookup returns CDR1 MDHEN and CDR2 SYDVKM. The CDR3 DNA sequence: TGTGCCAGCAGTTCGGGACAGGGGGCTTTTGTCACCGGGGAGCTGTTTTTT. Translation gives CASSSGQGAFVTGELFF.

This clonotype was seen ten or more times. J is TRBJ1-5 and V is TRBV7-9; D is unresolved. V lost 3 bases, J lost 3 bases, and 9 bases lay in between. This CDR3 region has 14 residues. CDR1 SEHNR and CDR2 FQNEAQ come from the germline V gene (reference sequence). For the CDR3, the DNA is TGTGCCAGCAGCTTTAACGGCAACAATCAGCCCCAGCATTTT. Protein product: CASSFNGNNQPQHF.

This clonotype was counted at least ten times. The chain has TRBV12-3 or TRBV12-4 and TRBJ1-3; tentative D call: TRBD1 (5 bases). The CDR3 consists of 13 residues. Trimming took 6 bases from V and 2 from J, leaving 8 bases between them. Here the CDR3 DNA reads TGTGCCAGCAGGCCGGGACCTGGAAACACCATATATTTT. It specifies CASRPGPGNTIYF.

This clonotype was seen at least ten times. This chain uses TRBV2 with TRBJ2-7, with unresolved D. The CDR3 contains 12 residues. Deletions cut 3 bases from V and 5 bases from J, with 8 bases between. CDR1 SNHLY and CDR2 FYNNEI come from the germline V gene. Here the CDR3 DNA reads TGTGCCAGCAGTGAGAATGGGAACGAGCAGTACTTC. Amino acids: CASSENGNEQYF.

The CDR3 spells CATSGRGTNYGYTF. The CDR3 nucleotides are TGTGCCACCAGTGGAAGAGGAACTAACTATGGCTACACCTTC. The chain is built from TRBV24-1 and TRBJ1-2, with D uncertain. Germline V gene data show CDR1 as KGHDR and CDR2 as SFDVKD. V was trimmed by 5 bases and J by 0 bases, leaving 9 bases between them. The CDR3 spans 14 residues.

This clonotype was recorded many times. The chain joins TRBV15 to TRBJ1-1; no reliable D call. Trimming cost V 0 bases and J 1 base, with 9 bases left between them. The CDR3 runs to 15 residues. Germline V gene lookup returns CDR1 LNHNV and CDR2 YYDKDF (reference sequence). CDR3 nucleotide sequence: TGTGCCACCAGCAGAGATCGGGCAACGAACACTGAAGCTTTCTTT. Amino acid sequence: CATSRDRATNTEAFF. The whole variable domain, filled in from reference TRBV15 and TRBJ1-1, reads DAMVIQNPRYQVTQFGKPVTLSCSQTLNHNVMYWYQQKSSQAPKLLFHYYDKDFNNEADTPDNFQSRRPNTSFCFLDIRSPGLGDTAMYLCATSRDRATNTEAFFGQGTRLTVV.

This clonotype has a handful of counts. This chain uses TRBV5-1 with TRBJ1-2; 9 bases are shared with TRBD1. Germline V gene lookup returns CDR1 SGHRS and CDR2 YFSETQ. The CDR3 is 16 amino acids. V was pared by 3 bases and J by 1 base, with 7 bases of the junction left unmatched. This chain's CDR3 is CASSSLTGGHNYGYTF. The CDR3 DNA reads TGCGCCAGCAGCTCCCTGACAGGGGGGCATAACTATGGCTACACCTTC. The full variable domain, completed using reference TRBV5-1 and TRBJ1-2, is KAGVTQTPRYLIKTRGQQVTLSCSPISGHRSVSWYQQTPGQGLQFLFEYFSETQRNKGNFPGRFSGRQFSNSRSEMNVSTLELGDSALYLCASSSLTGGHNYGYTFGSGTRLTVV.

This clonotype was recorded many times. V usage is TRBV13 and J usage is TRBJ1-2, with no clear D. V lost 3 bases, J lost 5 bases, and 13 bases lay in between. CDR3 size: 14 residues. Per germline, CDR1 PRHDT and CDR2 FYEKMQ (reference sequence). CDR3 sequence reads: CASSFRAVAYGYTF. In nucleotides, the CDR3 is TGTGCCAGCAGCTTTAGGGCCGTGGCGTATGGCTACACCTTC.

This clonotype occurred many times. The rearrangement joins TRBV6-5 to TRBJ2-5; the match to TRBD2 covers 7 bases. J was trimmed by 3 bases and V by 4 bases; bases with no gene match: 8. This CDR3 comprises 15 residues. CDR1 and CDR2 (germline): MNHEY, SVGAGI. CDR3 DNA: TGTGCCAGCAGTTTGCGCGGGACTAATGAAGAGACCCAGTACTTC. Translating gives CASSLRGTNEETQYF.

This clonotype was detected ten times or more. CDR3 coding DNA: TGTGCCTGGAGAACTGACAGGGGGATAAGGGCTTTCTTT. This translates into CAWRTDRGIRAFF. V is TRBV30 and J is TRBJ1-1, with 9 bases aligning to TRBD1. The germline gives CDR1 GTSNPN, CDR2 SVGIG (reference sequence). This CDR3 contains 13 residues. V dropped 3 bases and J dropped 11; count of bases not matched to a gene: 10. The full variable domain, with the rest looked up from reference TRBV30 and TRBJ1-1, is SQTIHQWPATLVQPVGSPLSLECTVEGTSNPNLYWYRQAAGRGLQLLFYSVGIGQISSEVPQNLSASRPQDRQFILSSKKLLLSDSGFYLCAWRTDRGIRAFFGQGTRLTVV.

This clonotype was picked up many times. The chain is built from TRBV7-9 and TRBJ1-1; no clear D. Per germline, CDR1 SEHNR and CDR2 FQNEAQ (reference sequence). Trimming cost V 7 bases and J 7 bases, with 16 bases left between them. CDR3 length: 13 amino acids. CDR3 sequence reads: CASTIAGSLEAFF. For the CDR3, the DNA is TGTGCCAGCACGATCGCCGGTTCTCTTGAAGCTTTCTTT.